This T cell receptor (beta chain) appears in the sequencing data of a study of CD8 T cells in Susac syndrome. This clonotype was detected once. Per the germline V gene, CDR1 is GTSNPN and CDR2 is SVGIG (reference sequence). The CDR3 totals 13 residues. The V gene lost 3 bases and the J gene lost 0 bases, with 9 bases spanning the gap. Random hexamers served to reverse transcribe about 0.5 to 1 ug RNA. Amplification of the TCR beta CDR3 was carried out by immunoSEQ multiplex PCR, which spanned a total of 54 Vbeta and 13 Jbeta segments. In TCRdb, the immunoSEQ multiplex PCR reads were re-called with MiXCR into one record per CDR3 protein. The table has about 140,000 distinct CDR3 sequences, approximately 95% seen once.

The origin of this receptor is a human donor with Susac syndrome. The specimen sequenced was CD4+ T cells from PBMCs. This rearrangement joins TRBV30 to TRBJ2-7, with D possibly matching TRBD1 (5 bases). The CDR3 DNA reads TGTGCCTGGAGCGGACAAAGCTCCTACGAGCAGTACTTC. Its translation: CAWSGQSSYEQYF.